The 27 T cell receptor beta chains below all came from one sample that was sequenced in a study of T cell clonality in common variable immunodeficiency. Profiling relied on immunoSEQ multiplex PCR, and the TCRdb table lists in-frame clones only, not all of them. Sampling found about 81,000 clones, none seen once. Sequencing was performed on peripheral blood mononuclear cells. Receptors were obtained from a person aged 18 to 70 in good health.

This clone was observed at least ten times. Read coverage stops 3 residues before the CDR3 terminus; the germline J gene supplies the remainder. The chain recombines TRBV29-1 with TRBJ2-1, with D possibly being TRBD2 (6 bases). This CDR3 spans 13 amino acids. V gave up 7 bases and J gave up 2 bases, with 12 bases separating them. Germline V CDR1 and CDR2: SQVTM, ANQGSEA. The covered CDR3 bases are TGCAGCGCCCGGACTACTACCTACAATGAG. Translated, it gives CSARTTTYNE. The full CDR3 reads CSARTTTYNEQFF.

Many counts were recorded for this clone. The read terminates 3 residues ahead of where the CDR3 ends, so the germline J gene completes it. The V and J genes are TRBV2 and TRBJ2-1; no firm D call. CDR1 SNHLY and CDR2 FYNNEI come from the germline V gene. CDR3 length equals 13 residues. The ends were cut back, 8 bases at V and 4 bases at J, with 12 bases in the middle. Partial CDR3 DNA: TGTGCCAGCGCGGAGCTCCCGTACAATGAG. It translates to CASAELPYNE. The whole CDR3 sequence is CASAELPYNEQFF.

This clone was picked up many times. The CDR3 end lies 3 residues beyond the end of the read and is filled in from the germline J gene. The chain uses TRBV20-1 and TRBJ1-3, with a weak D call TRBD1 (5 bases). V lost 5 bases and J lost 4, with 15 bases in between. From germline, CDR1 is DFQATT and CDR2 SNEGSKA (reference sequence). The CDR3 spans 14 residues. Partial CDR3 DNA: TGCAGTGCTCGAACAGGATCAACGGGAAACACC. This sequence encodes CSARTGSTGNT. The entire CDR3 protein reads CSARTGSTGNTIYF.

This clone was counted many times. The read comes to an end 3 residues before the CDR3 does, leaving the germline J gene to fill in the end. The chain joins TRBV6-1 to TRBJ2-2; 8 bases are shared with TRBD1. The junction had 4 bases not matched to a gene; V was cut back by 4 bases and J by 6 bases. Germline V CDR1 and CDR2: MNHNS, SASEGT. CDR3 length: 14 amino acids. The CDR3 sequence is CASSARTGSGELFF. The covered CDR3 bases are TGTGCCAGCAGTGCTAGGACAGGGTCCGGGGAG.

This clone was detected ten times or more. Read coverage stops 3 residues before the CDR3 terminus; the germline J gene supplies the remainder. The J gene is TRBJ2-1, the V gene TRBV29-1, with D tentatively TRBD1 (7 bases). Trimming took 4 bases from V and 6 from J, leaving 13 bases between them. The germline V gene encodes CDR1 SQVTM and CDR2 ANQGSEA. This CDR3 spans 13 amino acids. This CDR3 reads CSVAWQGGNEQFF. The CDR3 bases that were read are TGCAGCGTTGCGTGGCAGGGGGGCAATGAG.

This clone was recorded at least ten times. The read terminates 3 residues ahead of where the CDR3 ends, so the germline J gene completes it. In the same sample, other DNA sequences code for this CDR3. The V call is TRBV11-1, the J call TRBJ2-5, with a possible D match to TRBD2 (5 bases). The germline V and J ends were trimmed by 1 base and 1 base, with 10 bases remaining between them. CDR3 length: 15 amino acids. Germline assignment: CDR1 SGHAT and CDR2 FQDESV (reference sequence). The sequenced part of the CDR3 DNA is TGTGCCAGCAGCTTAGTAGCGCCGACCCAAGAGACC. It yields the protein CASSLVAPTQET. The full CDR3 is CASSLVAPTQETQYF.

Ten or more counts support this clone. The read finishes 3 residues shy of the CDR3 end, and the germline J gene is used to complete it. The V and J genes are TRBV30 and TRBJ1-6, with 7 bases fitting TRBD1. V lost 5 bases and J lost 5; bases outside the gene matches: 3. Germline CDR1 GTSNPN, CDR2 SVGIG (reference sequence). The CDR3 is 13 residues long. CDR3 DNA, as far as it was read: TGTGCCTGGCAAACAGGGGATAATTCACCC. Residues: CAWQTGDNSP. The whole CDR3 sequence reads CAWQTGDNSPLHF.

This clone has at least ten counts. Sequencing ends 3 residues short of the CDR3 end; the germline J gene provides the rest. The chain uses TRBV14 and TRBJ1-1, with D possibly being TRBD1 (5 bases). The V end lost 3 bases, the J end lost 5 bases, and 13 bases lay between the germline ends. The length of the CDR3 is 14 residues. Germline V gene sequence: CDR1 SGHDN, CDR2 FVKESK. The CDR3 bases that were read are TGTGCCAGCAGCCAGAGCCGGGGACTAACTGAA. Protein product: CASSQSRGLTE. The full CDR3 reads CASSQSRGLTEAFF.

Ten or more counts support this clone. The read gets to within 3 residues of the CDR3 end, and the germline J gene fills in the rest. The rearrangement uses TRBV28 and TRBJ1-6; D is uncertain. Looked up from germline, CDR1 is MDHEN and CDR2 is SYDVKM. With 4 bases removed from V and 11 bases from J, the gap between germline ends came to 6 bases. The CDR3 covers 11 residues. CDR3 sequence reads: CASSYRAPLHF. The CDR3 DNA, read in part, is TGTGCCAGCAGTTATAGAGCACCC.

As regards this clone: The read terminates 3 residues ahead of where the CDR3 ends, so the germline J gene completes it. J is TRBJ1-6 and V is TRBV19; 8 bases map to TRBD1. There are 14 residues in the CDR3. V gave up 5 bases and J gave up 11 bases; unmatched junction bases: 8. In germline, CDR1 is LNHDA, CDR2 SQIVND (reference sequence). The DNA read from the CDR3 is TGTGCCAGTAGTGACAGGGGATTCGTGGCACCC. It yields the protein CASSDRGFVAP. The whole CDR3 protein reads CASSDRGFVAPLHF.

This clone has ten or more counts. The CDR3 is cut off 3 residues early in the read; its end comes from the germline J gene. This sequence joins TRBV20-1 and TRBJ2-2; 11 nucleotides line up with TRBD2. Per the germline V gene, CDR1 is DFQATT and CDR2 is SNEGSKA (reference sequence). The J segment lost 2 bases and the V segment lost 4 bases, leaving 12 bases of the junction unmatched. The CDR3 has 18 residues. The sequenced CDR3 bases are TGCAGTGCTACCACTATCCCACTAGCGGGAGTAAACACCGGGGAG. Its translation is CSATTIPLAGVNTGE. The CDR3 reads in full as CSATTIPLAGVNTGELFF.

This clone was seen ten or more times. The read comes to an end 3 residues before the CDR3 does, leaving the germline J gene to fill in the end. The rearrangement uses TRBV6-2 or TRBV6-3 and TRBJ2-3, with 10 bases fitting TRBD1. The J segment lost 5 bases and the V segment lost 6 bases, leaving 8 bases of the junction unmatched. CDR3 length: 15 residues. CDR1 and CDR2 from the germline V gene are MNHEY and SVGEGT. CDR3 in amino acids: CASRTGTGAVDTQYF. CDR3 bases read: TGTGCCAGCAGGACCGGGACAGGGGCGGTAGATACG.

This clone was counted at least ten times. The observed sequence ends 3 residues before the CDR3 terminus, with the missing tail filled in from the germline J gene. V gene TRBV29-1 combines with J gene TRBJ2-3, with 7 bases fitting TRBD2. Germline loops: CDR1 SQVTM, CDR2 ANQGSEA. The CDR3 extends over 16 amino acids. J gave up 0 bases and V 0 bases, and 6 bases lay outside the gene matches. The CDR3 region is CSVEDGLAASTDTQYF. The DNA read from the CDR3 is TGCAGCGTTGAAGATGGCCTAGCGGCTAGCACAGATACG.

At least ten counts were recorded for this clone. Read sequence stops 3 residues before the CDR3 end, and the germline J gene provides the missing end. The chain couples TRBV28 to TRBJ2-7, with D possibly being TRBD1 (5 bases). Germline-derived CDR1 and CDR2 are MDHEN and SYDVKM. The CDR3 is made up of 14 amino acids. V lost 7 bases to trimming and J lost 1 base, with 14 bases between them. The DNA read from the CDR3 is TGTGCCAGCACCCCCCCGGACACTTCCTACGAG. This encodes CASTPPDTSYE. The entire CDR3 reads CASTPPDTSYEQYF.

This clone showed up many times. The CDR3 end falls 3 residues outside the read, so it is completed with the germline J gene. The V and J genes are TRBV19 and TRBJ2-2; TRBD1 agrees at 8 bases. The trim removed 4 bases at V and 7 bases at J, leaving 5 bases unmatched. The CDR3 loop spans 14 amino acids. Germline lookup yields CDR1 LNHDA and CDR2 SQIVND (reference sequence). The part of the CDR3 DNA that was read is TGTGCCAGTAGTACGACAGGGGATGGCGGGGAG. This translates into CASSTTGDGGE. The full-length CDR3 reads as CASSTTGDGGELFF.

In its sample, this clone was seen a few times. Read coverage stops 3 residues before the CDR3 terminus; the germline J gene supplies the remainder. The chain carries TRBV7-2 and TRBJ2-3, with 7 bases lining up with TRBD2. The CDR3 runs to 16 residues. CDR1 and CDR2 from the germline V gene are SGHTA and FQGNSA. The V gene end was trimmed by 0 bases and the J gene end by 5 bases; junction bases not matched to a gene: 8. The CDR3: CASSLASGMRRDTQYF. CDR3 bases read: TGTGCCAGCAGCTTAGCCAGCGGGATGCGTAGAGATACG.

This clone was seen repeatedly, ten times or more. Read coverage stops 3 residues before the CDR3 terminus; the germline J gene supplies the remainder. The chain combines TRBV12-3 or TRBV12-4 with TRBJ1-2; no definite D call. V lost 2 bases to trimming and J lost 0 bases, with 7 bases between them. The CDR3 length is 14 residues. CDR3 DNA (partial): TGTGCCAGCAGTTTACACAGATCTAACTATGGC. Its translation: CASSLHRSNYG. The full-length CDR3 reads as CASSLHRSNYGYTF.

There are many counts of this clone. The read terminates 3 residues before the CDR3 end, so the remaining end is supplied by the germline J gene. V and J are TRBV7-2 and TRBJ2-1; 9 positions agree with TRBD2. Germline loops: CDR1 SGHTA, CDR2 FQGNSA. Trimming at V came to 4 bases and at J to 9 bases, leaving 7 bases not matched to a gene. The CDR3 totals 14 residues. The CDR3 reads CASSSPLAGPEQFF. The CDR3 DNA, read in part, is TGTGCCAGCAGCTCGCCGCTAGCGGGACCTGAG.

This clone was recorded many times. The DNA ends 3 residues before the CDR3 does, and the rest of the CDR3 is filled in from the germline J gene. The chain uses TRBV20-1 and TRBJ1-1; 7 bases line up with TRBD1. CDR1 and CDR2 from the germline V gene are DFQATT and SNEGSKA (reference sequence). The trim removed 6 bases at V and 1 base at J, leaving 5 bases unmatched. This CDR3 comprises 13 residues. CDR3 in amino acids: CSAEGQPNTEAFF. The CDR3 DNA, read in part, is TGCAGTGCCGAGGGACAGCCGAACACTGAA.

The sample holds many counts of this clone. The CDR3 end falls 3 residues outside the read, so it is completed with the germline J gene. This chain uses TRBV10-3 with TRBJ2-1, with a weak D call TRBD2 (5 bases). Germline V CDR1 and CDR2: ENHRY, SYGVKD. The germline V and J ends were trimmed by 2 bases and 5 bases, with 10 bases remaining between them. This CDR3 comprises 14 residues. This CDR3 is CAISERGMDNEQFF. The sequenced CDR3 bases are TGTGCCATCAGTGAGCGGGGAATGGACAATGAG.

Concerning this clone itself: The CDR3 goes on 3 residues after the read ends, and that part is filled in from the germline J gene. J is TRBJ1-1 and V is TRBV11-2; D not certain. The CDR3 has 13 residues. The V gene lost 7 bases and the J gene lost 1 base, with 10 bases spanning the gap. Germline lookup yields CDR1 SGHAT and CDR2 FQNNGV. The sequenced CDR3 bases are TGTGCCAGCACGCTACGGGGGAACACTGAA. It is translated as CASTLRGNTE. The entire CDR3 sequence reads CASTLRGNTEAFF.

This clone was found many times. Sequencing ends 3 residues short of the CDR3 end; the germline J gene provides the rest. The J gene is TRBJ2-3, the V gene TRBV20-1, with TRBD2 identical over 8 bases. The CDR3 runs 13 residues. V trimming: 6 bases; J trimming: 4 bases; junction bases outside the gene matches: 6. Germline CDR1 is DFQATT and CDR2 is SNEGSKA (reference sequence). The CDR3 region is CSAGLGRSDTQYF. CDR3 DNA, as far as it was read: TGCAGTGCGGGACTAGGTCGATCAGATACG.

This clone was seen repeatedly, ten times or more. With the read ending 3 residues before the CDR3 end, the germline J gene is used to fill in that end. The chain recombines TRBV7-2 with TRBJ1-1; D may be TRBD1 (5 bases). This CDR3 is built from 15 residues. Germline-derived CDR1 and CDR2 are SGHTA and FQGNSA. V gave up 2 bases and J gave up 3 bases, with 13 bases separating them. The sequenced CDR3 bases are TGTGCCAGCAGCTTATCTCGGGGGGGGGACACTGAA. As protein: CASSLSRGGDTE. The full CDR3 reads CASSLSRGGDTEAFF.

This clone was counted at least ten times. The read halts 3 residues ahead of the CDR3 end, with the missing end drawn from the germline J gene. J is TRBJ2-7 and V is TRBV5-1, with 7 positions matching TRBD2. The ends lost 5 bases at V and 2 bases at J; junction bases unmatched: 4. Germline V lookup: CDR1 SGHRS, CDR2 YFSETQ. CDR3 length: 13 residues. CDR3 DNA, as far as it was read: TGCGCCAGCAGTTGGGACTACCCCTACGAG. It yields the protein CASSWDYPYE. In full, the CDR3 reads CASSWDYPYEQYF.

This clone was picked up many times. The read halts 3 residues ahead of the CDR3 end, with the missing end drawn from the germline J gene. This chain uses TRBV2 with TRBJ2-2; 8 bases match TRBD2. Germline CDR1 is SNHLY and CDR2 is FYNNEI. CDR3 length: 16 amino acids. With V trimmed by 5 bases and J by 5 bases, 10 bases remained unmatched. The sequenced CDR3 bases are TGTGCCAGCAGTCGTAGTATAGCGGGAATGACCGGGGAG. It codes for CASSRSIAGMTGE. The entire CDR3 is CASSRSIAGMTGELFF. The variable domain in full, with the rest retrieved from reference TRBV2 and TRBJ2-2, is EPEVTQTPSHQVTQMGQEVILRCVPISNHLYFYWYRQILGQKVEFLVSFYNNEISEKSEIFDDQFSVERPDGSNFTLKIRSTKLEDSAMYFCASSRSIAGMTGELFFGEGSRLTVL.

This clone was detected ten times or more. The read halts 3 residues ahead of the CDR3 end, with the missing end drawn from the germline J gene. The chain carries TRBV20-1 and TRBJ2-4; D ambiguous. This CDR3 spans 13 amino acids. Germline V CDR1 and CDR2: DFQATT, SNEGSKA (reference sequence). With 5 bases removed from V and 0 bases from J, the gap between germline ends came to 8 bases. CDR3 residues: CSAYSLAKNIQYF. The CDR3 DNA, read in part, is TGCAGTGCTTATTCCCTAGCCAAAAACATT.

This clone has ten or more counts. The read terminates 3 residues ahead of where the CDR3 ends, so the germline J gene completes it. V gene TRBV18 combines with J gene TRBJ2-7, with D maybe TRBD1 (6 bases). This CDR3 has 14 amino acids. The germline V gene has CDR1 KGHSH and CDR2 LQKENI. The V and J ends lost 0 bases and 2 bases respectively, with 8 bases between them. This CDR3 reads CASSPPTGAYEQYF. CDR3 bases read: TGTGCCAGCTCACCACCGACAGGCGCCTACGAG. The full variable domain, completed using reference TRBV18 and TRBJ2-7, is NAGVMQNPRHLVRRRGQEARLRCSPMKGHSHVYWYRQLPEEGLKFMVYLQKENIIDESGMPKERFSAEFPKEGPSILRIQQVVRGDSAAYFCASSPPTGAYEQYFGPGTRLTVT.